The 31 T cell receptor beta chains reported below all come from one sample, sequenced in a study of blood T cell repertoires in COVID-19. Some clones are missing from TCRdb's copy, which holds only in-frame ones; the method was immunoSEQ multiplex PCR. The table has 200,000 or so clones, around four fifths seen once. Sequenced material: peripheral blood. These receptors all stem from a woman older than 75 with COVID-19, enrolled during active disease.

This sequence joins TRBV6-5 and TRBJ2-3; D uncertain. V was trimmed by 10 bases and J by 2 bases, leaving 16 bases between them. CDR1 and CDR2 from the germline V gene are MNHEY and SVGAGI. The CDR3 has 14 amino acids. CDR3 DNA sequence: TGTGCCACAATCTTCCGAGGCGACACAGATACGCAGTATTTT. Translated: CATIFRGDTDTQYF.

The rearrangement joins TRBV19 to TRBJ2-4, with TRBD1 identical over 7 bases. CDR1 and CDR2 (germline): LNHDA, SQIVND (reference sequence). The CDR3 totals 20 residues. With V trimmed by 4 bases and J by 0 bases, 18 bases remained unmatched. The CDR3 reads CASSTKKPGTERLAKNIQYF. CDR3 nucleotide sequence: TGTGCCAGTAGTACAAAAAAACCCGGGACAGAGAGACTAGCCAAAAACATTCAGTACTTC.

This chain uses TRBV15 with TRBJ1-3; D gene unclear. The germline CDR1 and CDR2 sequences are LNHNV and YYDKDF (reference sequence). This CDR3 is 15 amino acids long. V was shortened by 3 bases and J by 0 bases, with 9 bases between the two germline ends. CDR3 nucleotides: TGTGCCACCAGCAGGGATGGGCTCTCTGGAAACACCATATATTTT. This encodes CATSRDGLSGNTIYF.

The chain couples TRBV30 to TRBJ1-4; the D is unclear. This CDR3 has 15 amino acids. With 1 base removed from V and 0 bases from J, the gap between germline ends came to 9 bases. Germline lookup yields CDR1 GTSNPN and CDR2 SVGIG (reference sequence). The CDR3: CAWSAGETTNEKLFF. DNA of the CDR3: TGTGCCTGGAGTGCCGGAGAGACAACTAATGAAAAACTGTTTTTT.

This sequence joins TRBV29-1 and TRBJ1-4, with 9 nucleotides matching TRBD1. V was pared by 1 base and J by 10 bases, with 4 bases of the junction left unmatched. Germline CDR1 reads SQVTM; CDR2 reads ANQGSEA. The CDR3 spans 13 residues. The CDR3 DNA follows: TGCAGCGTTGAAGGGGACAGGGACGGAAAACTGTTTTTT. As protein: CSVEGDRDGKLFF.

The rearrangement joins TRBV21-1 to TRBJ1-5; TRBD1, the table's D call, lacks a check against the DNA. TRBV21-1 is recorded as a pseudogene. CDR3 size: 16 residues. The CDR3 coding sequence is TGTGCCAGCAGCAAAGAGGGGGACAGGGGTAATCAGCCCCAGCATTTT. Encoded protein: CASSKEGDRGNQPQHF.

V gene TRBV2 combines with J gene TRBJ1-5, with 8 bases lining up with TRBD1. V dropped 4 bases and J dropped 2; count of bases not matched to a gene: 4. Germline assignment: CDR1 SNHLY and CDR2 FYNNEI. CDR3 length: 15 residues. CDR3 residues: CASSATGDGNQPQHF. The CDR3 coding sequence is TGTGCCAGCAGTGCGACAGGGGATGGCAATCAGCCCCAGCATTTT.

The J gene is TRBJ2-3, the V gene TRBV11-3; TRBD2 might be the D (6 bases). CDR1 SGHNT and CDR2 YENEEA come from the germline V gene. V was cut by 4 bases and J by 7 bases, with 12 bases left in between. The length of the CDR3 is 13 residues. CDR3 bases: TGTGCCAGCAGCTCGGGGGTCTCAAATACGCAGTATTTT. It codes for CASSSGVSNTQYF.

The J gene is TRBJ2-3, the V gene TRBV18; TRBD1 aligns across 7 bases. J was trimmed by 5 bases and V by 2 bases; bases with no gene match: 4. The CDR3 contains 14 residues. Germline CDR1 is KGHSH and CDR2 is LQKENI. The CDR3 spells CASSPKGAGDTQYF. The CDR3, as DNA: TGTGCCAGCTCACCAAAGGGGGCTGGAGATACGCAGTATTTT.

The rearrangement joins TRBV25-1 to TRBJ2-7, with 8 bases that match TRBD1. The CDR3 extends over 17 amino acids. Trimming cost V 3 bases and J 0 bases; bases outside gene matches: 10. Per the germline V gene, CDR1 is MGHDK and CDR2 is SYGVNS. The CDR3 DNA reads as TGTGCCAGCAGTGAGGAGCCCGGGACAGGACTCTCCTACGAGCAGTACTTC. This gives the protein CASSEEPGTGLSYEQYF.

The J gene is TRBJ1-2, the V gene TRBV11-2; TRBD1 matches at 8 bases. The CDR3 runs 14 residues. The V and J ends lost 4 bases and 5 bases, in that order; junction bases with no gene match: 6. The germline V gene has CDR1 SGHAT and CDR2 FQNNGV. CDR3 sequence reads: CASSYRTGQYGYTF. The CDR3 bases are TGTGCCAGCAGCTACCGGACAGGGCAATATGGCTACACCTTC.

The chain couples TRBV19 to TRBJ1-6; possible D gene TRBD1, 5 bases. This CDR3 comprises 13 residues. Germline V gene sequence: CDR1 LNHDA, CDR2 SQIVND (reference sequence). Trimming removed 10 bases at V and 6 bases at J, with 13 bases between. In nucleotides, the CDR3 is TGTGCCACATCGGGGGTAGGTAATTCACCCCTCCACTTT. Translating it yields CATSGVGNSPLHF.

CDR3: CASSLFGQINQPQHF. Written as DNA, the CDR3 is TGTGCCAGCAGCTTGTTCGGACAGATCAATCAGCCCCAGCATTTT. V gene TRBV5-6 combines with J gene TRBJ1-5, with D possibly matching TRBD1 (6 bases). With 1 base removed from V and 3 bases from J, the gap between germline ends came to 11 bases. Germline loops: CDR1 SGHDT, CDR2 YYEEEE. The CDR3 spans 15 residues.

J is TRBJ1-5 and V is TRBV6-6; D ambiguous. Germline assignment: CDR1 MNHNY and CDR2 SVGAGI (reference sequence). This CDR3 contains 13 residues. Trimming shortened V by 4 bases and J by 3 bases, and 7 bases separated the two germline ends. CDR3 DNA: TGTGCCAGCAGTTGGCAGAACAATCAGCCCCAGCATTTT. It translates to CASSWQNNQPQHF.

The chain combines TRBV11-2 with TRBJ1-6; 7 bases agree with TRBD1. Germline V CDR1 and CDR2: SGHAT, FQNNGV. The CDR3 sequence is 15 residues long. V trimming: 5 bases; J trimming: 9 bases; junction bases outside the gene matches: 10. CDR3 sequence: CASSPSTGTGSPLHF. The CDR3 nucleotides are TGTGCCAGCAGCCCGTCGACAGGGACGGGTTCACCCCTCCACTTT.

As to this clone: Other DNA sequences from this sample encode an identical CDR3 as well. CDR3 residues: CASSVGASGGGETQYF. The CDR3 DNA follows: TGTGCCAGCAGCGTAGGGGCTAGCGGGGGAGGAGAGACCCAGTACTTC. This chain connects TRBV9 to TRBJ2-5; 10 bases line up with TRBD2. Germline V gene data show CDR1 as SGDLS and CDR2 as YYNGEE. V shed 0 bases, J shed 4 bases, and the junction held 6 bases outside the gene matches. The CDR3 spans 16 residues.

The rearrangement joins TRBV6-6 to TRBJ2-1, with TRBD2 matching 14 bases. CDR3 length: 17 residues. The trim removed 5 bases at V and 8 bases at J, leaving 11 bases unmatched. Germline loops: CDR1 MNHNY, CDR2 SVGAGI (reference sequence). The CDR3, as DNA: TGTGCCAGCAGTCCAGTAGGACTAGCGGGGGGTCCAGATGAGCAGTTCTTC. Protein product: CASSPVGLAGGPDEQFF.

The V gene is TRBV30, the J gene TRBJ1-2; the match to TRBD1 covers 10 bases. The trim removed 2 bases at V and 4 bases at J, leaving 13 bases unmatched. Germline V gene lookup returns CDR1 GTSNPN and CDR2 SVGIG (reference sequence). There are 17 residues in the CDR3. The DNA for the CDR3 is TGTGCCTGGAGTTCCGGGACAGGGGCTTTTCCCGGCTATGGCTACACCTTC. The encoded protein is CAWSSGTGAFPGYGYTF.

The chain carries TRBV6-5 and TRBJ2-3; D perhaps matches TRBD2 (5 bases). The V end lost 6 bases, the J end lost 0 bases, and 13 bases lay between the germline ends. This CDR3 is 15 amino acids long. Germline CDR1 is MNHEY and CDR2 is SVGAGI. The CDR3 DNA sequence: TGTGCCAGCAGGGACGGTAGCGCGAGCACAGATACGCAGTATTTT. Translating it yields CASRDGSASTDTQYF.

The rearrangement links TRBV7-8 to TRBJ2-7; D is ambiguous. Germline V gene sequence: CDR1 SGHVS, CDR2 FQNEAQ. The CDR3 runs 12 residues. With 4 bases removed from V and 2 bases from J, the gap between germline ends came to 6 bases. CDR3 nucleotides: TGTGCCAGCAGCTCTACCACCTACGAGCAGTACTTC. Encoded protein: CASSSTTYEQYF.

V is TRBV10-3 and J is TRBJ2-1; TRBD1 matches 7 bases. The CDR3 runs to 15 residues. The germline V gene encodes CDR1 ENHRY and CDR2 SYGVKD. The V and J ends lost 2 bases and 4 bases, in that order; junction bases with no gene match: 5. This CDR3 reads CAISEGDSEYNEQFF. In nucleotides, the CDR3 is TGTGCCATCAGTGAGGGGGACAGCGAATACAATGAGCAGTTCTTC.

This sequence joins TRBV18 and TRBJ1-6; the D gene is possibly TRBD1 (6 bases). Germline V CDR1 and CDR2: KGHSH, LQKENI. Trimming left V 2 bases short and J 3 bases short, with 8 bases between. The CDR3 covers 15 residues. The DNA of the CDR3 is TGTGCCAGCTCACCAGGACAGAACTATAATTCACCCCTCCACTTT. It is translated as CASSPGQNYNSPLHF.

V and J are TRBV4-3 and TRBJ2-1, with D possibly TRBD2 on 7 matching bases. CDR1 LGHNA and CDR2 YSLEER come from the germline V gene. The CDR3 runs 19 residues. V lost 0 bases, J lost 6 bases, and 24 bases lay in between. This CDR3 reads CASSQDPFSIQGGGNEQFF. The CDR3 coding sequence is TGCGCCAGCAGCCAAGATCCCTTCAGCATCCAAGGGGGGGGCAATGAGCAGTTCTTC.

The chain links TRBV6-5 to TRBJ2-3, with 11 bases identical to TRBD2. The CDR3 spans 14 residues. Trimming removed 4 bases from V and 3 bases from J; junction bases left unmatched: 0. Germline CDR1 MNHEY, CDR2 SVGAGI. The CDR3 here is CASSSSGGTDTQYF. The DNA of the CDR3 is TGTGCCAGCAGTTCTAGCGGGGGGACAGATACGCAGTATTTT.

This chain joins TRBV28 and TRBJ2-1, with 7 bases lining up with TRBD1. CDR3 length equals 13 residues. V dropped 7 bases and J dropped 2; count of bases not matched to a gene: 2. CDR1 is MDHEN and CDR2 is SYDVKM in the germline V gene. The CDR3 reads CASIQGAYNEQFF. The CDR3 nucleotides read TGTGCCAGCATCCAGGGGGCCTACAATGAGCAGTTCTTC.

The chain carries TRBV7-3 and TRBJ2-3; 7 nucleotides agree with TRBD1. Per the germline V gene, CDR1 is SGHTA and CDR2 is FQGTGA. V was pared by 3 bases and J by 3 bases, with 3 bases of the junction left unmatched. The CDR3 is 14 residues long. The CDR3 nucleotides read TGTGCCAGCAGCTTCGACAGGGAAACAGATACGCAGTATTTT. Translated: CASSFDRETDTQYF.

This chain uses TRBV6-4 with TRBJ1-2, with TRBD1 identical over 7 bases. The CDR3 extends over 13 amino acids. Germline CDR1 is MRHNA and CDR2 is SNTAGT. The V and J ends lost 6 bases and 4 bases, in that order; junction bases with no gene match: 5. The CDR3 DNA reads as TGTGCCAGCAGGGGGACAGATCTCTATGGCTACACCTTC. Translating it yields CASRGTDLYGYTF.

CDR3 sequence: CASTPRGSYGYTF. The CDR3 DNA reads as TGTGCCAGCACCCCCAGGGGGTCCTATGGCTACACCTTC. V usage is TRBV6-5 and J usage is TRBJ1-2; 7 bases are shared with TRBD1. The CDR3 has 13 residues. V dropped 7 bases and J dropped 4; count of bases not matched to a gene: 6. Per the germline V gene, CDR1 is MNHEY and CDR2 is SVGAGI.

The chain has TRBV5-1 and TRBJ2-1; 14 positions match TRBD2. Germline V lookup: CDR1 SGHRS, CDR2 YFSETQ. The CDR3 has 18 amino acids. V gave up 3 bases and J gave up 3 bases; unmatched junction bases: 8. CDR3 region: CASSSRGTSGGNYNEQFF. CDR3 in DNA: TGCGCCAGCAGCTCCCGCGGGACTAGCGGGGGAAACTACAATGAGCAGTTCTTC.

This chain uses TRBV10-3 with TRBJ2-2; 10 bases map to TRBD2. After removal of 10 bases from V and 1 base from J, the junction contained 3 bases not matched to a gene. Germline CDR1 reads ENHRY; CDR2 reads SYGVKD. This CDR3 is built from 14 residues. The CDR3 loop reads CATRTSGNTGELFF. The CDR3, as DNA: TGTGCCACACGGACTAGCGGGAACACCGGGGAGCTGTTTTTT.

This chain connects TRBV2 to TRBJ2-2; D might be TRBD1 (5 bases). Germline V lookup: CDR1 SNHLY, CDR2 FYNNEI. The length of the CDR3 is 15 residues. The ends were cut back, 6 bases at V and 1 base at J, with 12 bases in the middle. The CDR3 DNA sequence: TGTGCCAGCAGCAAAGACGGACAGAACACCGGGGAGCTGTTTTTT. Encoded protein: CASSKDGQNTGELFF.